These 16 T cell receptor beta chains originate from one sample sequenced in a study of blood T cell repertoires in COVID-19. TCRdb keeps only in-frame clones here, not all; method: immunoSEQ multiplex PCR. The table includes approximately 300,000 clones, roughly 90% detected once. Specimen: peripheral blood. These receptors all stem from a man younger than 35 who had recovered from COVID-19.

The chain links TRBV6-5 to TRBJ1-2; D remains ambiguous. This CDR3 has 13 residues. The germline V gene has CDR1 MNHEY and CDR2 SVGAGI. V was pared by 6 bases and J by 3 bases, with 11 bases between. Here the CDR3 reads CASRAAADYGYTF. CDR3 nucleotide sequence: TGTGCCAGCAGGGCCGCGGCCGACTATGGCTACACCTTC.

This chain uses TRBV4-2 with TRBJ2-7; D is perhaps TRBD1 (6 bases). Germline V CDR1 and CDR2: LGHNA, YNFKEQ. The CDR3 sequence is 15 residues long. V dropped 4 bases and J dropped 12 bases, with 25 bases sitting between them. CDR3 DNA: TGTGCCAGCAGCCTGTCTGACCGAGACAGGTTAGGTACGTACTTC. This codes for CASSLSDRDRLGTYF.

The chain is built from TRBV5-5 and TRBJ2-7; possible D gene TRBD1, 6 bases. Germline V gene sequence: CDR1 SGHKS, CDR2 YYEKEE (reference sequence). V shed 3 bases and J shed 2 bases, with 12 bases lying between them. The CDR3 covers 14 residues. The CDR3 here is CASSSHRVAYEQYF. Here the CDR3 DNA reads TGTGCCAGCAGCTCTCACAGGGTGGCCTACGAGCAGTACTTC.

This chain joins TRBV6-5 and TRBJ1-5, with D unclear. The CDR3 totals 13 residues. The V end was cut by 8 bases, the J end by 3 bases, with 11 bases between. Germline assignment: CDR1 MNHEY and CDR2 SVGAGI. The CDR3 nucleotides read TGTGCCAGCGGACTGGATCTCAATCAGCCCCAGCATTTT. It codes for CASGLDLNQPQHF.

The DNA for the CDR3 is TGTGCCAGCAGCTTCGGTTGGGGGGCAACTAATGAAAAACTGTTTTTT. It codes for CASSFGWGATNEKLFF. The rearrangement links TRBV7-8 to TRBJ1-4, with TRBD1 as a possible D gene (5 bases). Germline V gives CDR1 SGHVS, CDR2 FQNEAQ. The V and J ends lost 3 bases and 0 bases respectively, with 11 bases between them. The CDR3 is made up of 16 amino acids. The full variable domain, with the rest looked up from reference TRBV7-8 and TRBJ1-4, is GAGVSQSPRYKVAKRGQDVALRCDPISGHVSLFWYQQALGQGPEFLTYFQNEAQLDKSGLPSDRFFAERPEGSVSTLKIQRTQQEDSAVYLCASSFGWGATNEKLFFGSGTQLSVL.

The CDR3 sequence: CSARLAGVTRSDEQFF. Here the CDR3 DNA reads TGCAGCGCTCGACTAGCGGGAGTCACAAGGAGCGATGAGCAGTTCTTC. The chain combines TRBV29-1 with TRBJ2-1; 12 bases agree with TRBD2. CDR3 length: 16 amino acids. With 7 bases clipped from V and 8 bases from J, the junction kept 15 bases outside the gene matches. Per germline, CDR1 SQVTM and CDR2 ANQGSEA.

The chain links TRBV2 to TRBJ1-1; D gene unclear. CDR3 length: 11 residues. CDR1 is SNHLY and CDR2 is FYNNEI in the germline V gene. The V gene lost 9 bases and the J gene lost 1 base, with 6 bases spanning the gap. CDR3 loop: CARTANTEAFF. The CDR3 nucleotides read TGTGCCAGAACAGCGAACACTGAAGCTTTCTTT.

The V call is TRBV29-1, the J call TRBJ1-1; D gene ambiguous. Germline V gene sequence: CDR1 SQVTM, CDR2 ANQGSEA. The germline V and J ends were trimmed by 6 bases and 0 bases, with 11 bases remaining between them. The CDR3 contains 13 residues. In DNA form, the CDR3 reads TGCAGCGTCCCGGGTATGATGAACACTGAAGCTTTCTTT. It yields the protein CSVPGMMNTEAFF. Drawing the rest from reference TRBV29-1 and TRBJ1-1, the complete variable domain is SAVISQKPSRDICQRGTSLTIQCQVDSQVTMMFWYRQQPGQSLTLIATANQGSEATYESGFVIDKFPISRPNLTFSTLTVSNMSPEDSSIYLCSVPGMMNTEAFFGQGTRLTVV.

The chain joins TRBV18 to TRBJ2-1; TRBD2 matches 13 bases. Trimming removed 3 bases from V and 9 bases from J; junction bases left unmatched: 14. This CDR3 has 18 residues. Germline CDR1 KGHSH, CDR2 LQKENI. The CDR3 sequence is CASSPPRLAGGRGAEQFF. The CDR3 DNA reads TGTGCCAGCTCACCCCCAAGACTAGCGGGAGGTCGGGGTGCTGAGCAGTTCTTC.

The rearrangement uses TRBV7-9 and TRBJ1-4, with TRBD1 matching over 7 bases. The V segment lost 3 bases and the J segment 8 bases; nucleotides outside the gene matches: 12. The length of the CDR3 is 16 residues. Germline lookup yields CDR1 SEHNR and CDR2 FQNEAQ (reference sequence). The CDR3 region is CASSFLGKGAGEKLFF. Here the CDR3 DNA reads TGTGCCAGCAGCTTTCTAGGGAAGGGGGCAGGGGAAAAACTGTTTTTT. The variable domain in full, completed from reference TRBV7-9 and TRBJ1-4, reads DTGVSQNPRHKITKRGQNVTFRCDPISEHNRLYWYRQTLGQGPEFLTYFQNEAQLEKSRLLSDRFSAERPKGSFSTLEIQRTEQGDSAMYLCASSFLGKGAGEKLFFGSGTQLSVL.

The V call is TRBV7-9, the J call TRBJ1-5; maybe TRBD1 (5 bases). Trimming pared 3 bases from V and 7 bases from J, leaving 13 bases between. CDR1 and CDR2 (germline): SEHNR, FQNEAQ (reference sequence). CDR3 length: 14 residues. This chain's CDR3 is CASSLGQLGQPQHF. CDR3 coding DNA: TGTGCCAGCAGCTTGGGGCAGTTGGGACAGCCCCAGCATTTT. Full variable domain (remainder filled in from reference TRBV7-9 and TRBJ1-5): DTGVSQNPRHKITKRGQNVTFRCDPISEHNRLYWYRQTLGQGPEFLTYFQNEAQLEKSRLLSDRFSAERPKGSFSTLEIQRTEQGDSAMYLCASSLGQLGQPQHFGDGTRLSIL.

This sequence joins TRBV5-1 and TRBJ2-7; possible D gene TRBD1, 6 bases. This CDR3 has 13 amino acids. The germline V gene encodes CDR1 SGHRS and CDR2 YFSETQ. Trimming left V 3 bases short and J 6 bases short, with 13 bases between. CDR3 protein: CASSSTGLGEQYF. The DNA for the CDR3 is TGCGCCAGCAGCTCAACAGGGCTCGGCGAGCAGTACTTC.

CDR3 nucleotides: TGCGGCGAGACTAGCGGGAGCACAGATACGCAGTATTTT. As protein: CGETSGSTDTQYF. The genes are TRBV29-1 and TRBJ2-3; the match to TRBD2 covers 10 bases. The germline CDR1 and CDR2 sequences are SQVTM and ANQGSEA. The CDR3 runs to 13 residues.

V is TRBV5-1 and J is TRBJ2-2, with 7 bases identical to TRBD2. Trimming removed 4 bases from V and 0 bases from J; junction bases left unmatched: 6. This CDR3 spans 16 amino acids. In germline, CDR1 is SGHRS, CDR2 YFSETQ. The CDR3 spells CASSQGLGANTGELFF. CDR3 nucleotide sequence: TGCGCCAGCAGCCAAGGACTAGGCGCGAACACCGGGGAGCTGTTTTTT. Supplemented by reference TRBV5-1 and TRBJ2-2, the full variable domain reads KAGVTQTPRYLIKTRGQQVTLSCSPISGHRSVSWYQQTPGQGLQFLFEYFSETQRNKGNFPGRFSGRQFSNSRSEMNVSTLELGDSALYLCASSQGLGANTGELFFGEGSRLTVL.

This chain links TRBV7-9 with TRBJ2-7; a possible D gene is TRBD1 (7 bases). The CDR3 is 16 amino acids. V was cut by 1 base and J by 4 bases, with 17 bases left in between. The germline CDR1 and CDR2 sequences are SEHNR and FQNEAQ (reference sequence). DNA of the CDR3: TGTGCCAGCAGCTTAGTAGGAGGGACAGACCCATACGAGCAGTACTTC. It codes for CASSLVGGTDPYEQYF.

J is TRBJ1-1 and V is TRBV5-1, with TRBD1 identical over 9 bases. Looked up from germline, CDR1 is SGHRS and CDR2 is YFSETQ. The CDR3 extends over 15 amino acids. V lost 5 bases, J lost 2 bases, and 7 bases stayed unmatched. The CDR3 coding sequence is TGCGCCAGCAGGGTTCAGGACAGGGGAAACACTGAAGCTTTCTTT. Its translation: CASRVQDRGNTEAFF.